This TCR beta chain was sequenced for a study of cytotoxic CD8 clonotypes in ibrutinib-treated CLL. Looking at the study overall: Across the patients, approximately ten were relapsed/refractory, some 14 treatment-naive and 17 to 18 IGHV unmutated. With a range of 6 to 36, the median treatment time before response samples were taken was under 15 months.

Points on this clone: As yet, its antigen is unknown. Other DNA sequences in the same sample also yield this CDR3.

General study results and limits: Public clonotypes were uncommon and contracted or stayed stable on treatment.

TCRdb's copy holds only in-frame clones and misses some; the assay was immunoSEQ multiplex PCR. The sample shows approximately 300,000 clones, approximately 80% of them seen only once. The CDR3 runs to 15 residues. Trimming removed 3 bases from V and 2 bases from J; junction bases left unmatched: 2. Looked up from germline, CDR1 is KGHSH and CDR2 is LQKENI. The source is a human donor with chronic lymphocytic leukemia. This chain uses TRBV18 with TRBJ2-7; 12 nucleotides match TRBD2. The sample here was PBMCs, taken before ibrutinib treatment. CDR3 in DNA: TGTGCCAGCTCACCCGGACTAGCGGGGACCTACGAGCAGTACTTC. Its protein product is CASSPGLAGTYEQYF.